This TCR beta chain appears in the sequencing data of a study of T-cell memory formation after mild COVID-19. The V and J ends lost 1 base and 4 bases respectively, with 11 bases between them. The germline V gene has CDR1 SGHRS and CDR2 YFSETQ. This CDR3 spans 14 amino acids. TCRdb called the 5' RACE reads again in MiXCR, with one record for every CDR3 protein. The sample lists just over 350,000 distinct CDR3 sequences, 13% to 15% seen once, with about 22% in the top ten. Study-level findings and limits: Clones that contracted from day 15 to 85 were balanced CD4/CD8, while later expanders leaned CD4+.

Remarks on this clonotype: Its antigen is unidentified.

V usage is TRBV5-1 and J usage is TRBJ1-1; TRBD1 is a possible D gene (6 bases). The receptor's source is a man aged 18-30 years who had mild COVID-19 (a few samples of this study predate the infection). Cell type and time point are not known. Sample: PBMCs or a T cell subset sorted from them (not recorded which). The CDR3 DNA reads TGCGCCAGCAGCTTGAGGGGGGCGGCCACTGAAGCTTTCTTT. Its protein product is CASSLRGAATEAFF.